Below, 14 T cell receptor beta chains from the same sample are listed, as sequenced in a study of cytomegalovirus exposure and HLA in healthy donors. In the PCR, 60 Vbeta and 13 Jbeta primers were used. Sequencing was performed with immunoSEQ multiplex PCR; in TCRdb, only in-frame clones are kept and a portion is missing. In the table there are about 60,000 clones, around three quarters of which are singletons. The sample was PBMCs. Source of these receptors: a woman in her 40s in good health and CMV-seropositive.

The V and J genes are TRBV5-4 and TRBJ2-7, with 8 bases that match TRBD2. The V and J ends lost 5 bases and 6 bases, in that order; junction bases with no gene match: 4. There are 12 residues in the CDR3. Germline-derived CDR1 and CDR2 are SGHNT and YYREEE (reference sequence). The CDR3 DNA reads TGTGCCAGCAGAAGTACTAGCGGCGAGCAGTACTTC. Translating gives CASRSTSGEQYF.

The CDR3 region is CAWRQSGTLSNQPQHF. CDR3 nucleotide sequence: TGTGCCTGGAGGCAGTCCGGGACATTAAGCAATCAGCCCCAGCATTTT. The rearrangement links TRBV30 to TRBJ1-5; possible D gene TRBD1, 6 bases. Germline-derived CDR1 and CDR2 are GTSNPN and SVGIG (reference sequence). The CDR3 covers 16 residues. V was pared by 3 bases and J by 1 base, with 16 bases between.

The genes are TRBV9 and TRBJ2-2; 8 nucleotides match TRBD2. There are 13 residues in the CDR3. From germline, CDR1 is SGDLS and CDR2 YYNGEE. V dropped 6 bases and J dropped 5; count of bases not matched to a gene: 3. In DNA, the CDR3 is TGTGCCAGCACCGGGGGGGGTACCGGGGAGCTGTTTTTT. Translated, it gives CASTGGGTGELFF.

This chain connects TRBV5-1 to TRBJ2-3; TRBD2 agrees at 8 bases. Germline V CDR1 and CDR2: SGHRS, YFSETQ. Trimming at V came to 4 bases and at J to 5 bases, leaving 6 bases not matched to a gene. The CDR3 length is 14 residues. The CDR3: CASSLSGGGDTQYF. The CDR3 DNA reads TGCGCCAGCAGCCTGAGCGGGGGAGGAGATACGCAGTATTTT.

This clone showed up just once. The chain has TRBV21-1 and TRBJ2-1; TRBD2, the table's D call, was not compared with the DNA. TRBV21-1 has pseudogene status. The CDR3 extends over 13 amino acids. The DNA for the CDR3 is TGTGCCAGCAGCAAAGTGAGGTTGAATGAGCAGTTCTTC. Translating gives CASSKVRLNEQFF.

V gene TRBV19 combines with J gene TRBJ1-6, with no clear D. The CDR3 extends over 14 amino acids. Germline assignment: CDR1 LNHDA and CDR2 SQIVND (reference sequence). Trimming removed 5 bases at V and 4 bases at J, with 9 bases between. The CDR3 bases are TGTGCCAGTAGTGCGGCTGCTTATAATTCACCCCTCCACTTT. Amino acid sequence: CASSAAAYNSPLHF. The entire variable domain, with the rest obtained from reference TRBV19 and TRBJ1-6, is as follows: DGGITQSPKYLFRKEGQNVTLSCEQNLNHDAMYWYRQDPGQGLRLIYYSQIVNDFQKGDIAEGYSVSREKKESFPLTVTSAQKNPTAFYLCASSAAAYNSPLHFGNGTRLTVT.

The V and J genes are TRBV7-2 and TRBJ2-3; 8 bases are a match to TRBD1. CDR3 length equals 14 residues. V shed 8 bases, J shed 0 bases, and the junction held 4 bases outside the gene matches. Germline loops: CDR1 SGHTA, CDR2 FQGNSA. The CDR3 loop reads CASRDRLSTDTQYF. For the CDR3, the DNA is TGTGCCAGCCGGGACAGGCTAAGCACAGATACGCAGTATTTT.

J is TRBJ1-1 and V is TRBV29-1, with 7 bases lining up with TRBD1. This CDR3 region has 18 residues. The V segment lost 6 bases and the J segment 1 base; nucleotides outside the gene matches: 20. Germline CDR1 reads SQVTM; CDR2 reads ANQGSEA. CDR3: CSVYRGPSEVQENTEAFF. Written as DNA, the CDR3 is TGCAGCGTGTACAGGGGCCCCTCCGAAGTGCAGGAGAACACTGAAGCTTTCTTT.

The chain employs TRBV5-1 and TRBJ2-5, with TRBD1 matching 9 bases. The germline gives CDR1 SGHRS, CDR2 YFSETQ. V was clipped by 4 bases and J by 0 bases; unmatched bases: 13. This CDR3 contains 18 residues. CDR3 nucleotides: TGCGCCAGCAGCCCGGGACAGGGAAGGAGGGGGAACCAAGAGACCCAGTACTTC. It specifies CASSPGQGRRGNQETQYF. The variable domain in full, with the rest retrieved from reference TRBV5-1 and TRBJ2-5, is KAGVTQTPRYLIKTRGQQVTLSCSPISGHRSVSWYQQTPGQGLQFLFEYFSETQRNKGNFPGRFSGRQFSNSRSEMNVSTLELGDSALYLCASSPGQGRRGNQETQYFGPGTRLLVL.

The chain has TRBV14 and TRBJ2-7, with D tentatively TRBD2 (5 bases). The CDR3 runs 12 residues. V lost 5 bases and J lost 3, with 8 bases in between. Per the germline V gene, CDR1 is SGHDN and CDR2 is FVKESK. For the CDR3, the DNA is TGTGCCAGCAGCGCCGGGGACTACGAGCAGTACTTC. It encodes CASSAGDYEQYF.

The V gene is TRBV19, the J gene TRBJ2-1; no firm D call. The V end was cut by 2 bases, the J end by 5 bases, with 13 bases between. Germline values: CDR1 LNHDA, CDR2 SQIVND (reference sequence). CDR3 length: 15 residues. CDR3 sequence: CASSIPSAFNNEQFF. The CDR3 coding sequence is TGTGCCAGTAGTATACCGTCAGCGTTCAACAATGAGCAGTTCTTC.

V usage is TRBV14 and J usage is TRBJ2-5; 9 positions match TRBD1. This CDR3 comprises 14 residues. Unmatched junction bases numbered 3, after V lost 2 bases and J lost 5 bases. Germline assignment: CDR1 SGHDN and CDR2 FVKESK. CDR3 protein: CASSQMTGGETQYF. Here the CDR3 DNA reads TGTGCCAGCAGCCAAATGACAGGGGGGGAGACCCAGTACTTC.

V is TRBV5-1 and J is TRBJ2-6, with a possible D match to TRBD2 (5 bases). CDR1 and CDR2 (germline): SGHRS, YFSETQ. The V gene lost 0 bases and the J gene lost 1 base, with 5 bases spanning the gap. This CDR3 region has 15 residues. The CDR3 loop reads CASSLAGSGANVLTF. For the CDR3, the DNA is TGCGCCAGCAGCTTGGCGGGGTCTGGGGCCAACGTCCTGACTTTC.

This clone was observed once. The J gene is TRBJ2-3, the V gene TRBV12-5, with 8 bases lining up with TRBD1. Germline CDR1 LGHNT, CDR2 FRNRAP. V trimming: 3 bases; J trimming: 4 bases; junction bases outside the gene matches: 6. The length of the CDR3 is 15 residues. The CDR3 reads CASGFGTGAADTQYF. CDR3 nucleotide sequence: TGTGCTAGTGGTTTCGGGACAGGTGCCGCAGATACGCAGTATTTT.